This T cell receptor (beta chain) came from a study of T cell changes during pregnancy in multiple sclerosis. Assay: immunoSEQ multiplex PCR; the TCRdb copy retains only in-frame clones and omits some. Found here are tens of thousands of clones, around 93% of them singletons; the top ten hold roughly 4%. V trimming: 7 bases; J trimming: 7 bases; junction bases outside the gene matches: 4. This CDR3 region has 12 residues. Germline V gene lookup returns CDR1 MDHEN and CDR2 SYDVKM. This clonotype originated in a female donor in good health, serving as a control in a pregnancy study. Some clones in this sample may be carry-over from other donors' samples. V is TRBV28 and J is TRBJ1-2; TRBD1 agrees at 9 bases. Sequences were derived from PBMCs, sampled in the first trimester of pregnancy. The CDR3 bases are TGTGCCAGCATCCACAGGGGGCGTGGCTACACCTTC. It specifies CASIHRGRGYTF.